This TCR beta chain was observed in a study of T cell responses to AZD1222 COVID-19 vaccine. V shed 7 bases and J 4 bases; nucleotides not matched to a gene: 10. The CDR3 runs 15 residues. Germline-derived CDR1 and CDR2 are MDHEN and SYDVKM. Whole-study results and caveats: Donors were largely white British and mainly female; clonal diversity was possibly underestimated. Unmutated regions of variants are reportedly targeted by nearly half of spike-specific TCRs. Only 5 or 6 AZD1222 recipients were seropositive at baseline.

Clones were sequenced by immunoSEQ multiplex PCR, and TCRdb holds only the in-frame ones, with some missing. The sample carries roughly 120,000 clones, 92% recorded once. On this clone: The target antigen is unknown.

The V gene is TRBV28, the J gene TRBJ1-2; TRBD1 agrees at 9 bases. Sequenced material: peripheral blood, taken 28 days after the second AZD1222 dose. The origin of this receptor is an adult who received the AZD1222 COVID-19 vaccine. The DNA of the CDR3 is TGTGCCAGCATAGCCCCGGGACAGGGATTCTATGGCTACACCTTC. Translating gives CASIAPGQGFYGYTF.